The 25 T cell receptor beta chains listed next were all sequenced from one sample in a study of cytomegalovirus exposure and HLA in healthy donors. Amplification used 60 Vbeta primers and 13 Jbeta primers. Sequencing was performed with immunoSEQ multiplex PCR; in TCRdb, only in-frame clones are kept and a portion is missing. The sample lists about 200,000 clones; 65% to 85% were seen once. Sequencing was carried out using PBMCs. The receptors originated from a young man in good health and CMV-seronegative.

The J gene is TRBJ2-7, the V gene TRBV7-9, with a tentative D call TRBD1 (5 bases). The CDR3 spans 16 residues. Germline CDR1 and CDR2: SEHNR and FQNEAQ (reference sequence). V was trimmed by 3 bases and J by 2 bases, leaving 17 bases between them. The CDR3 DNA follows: TGTGCCAGCAGCTTGGACACCCGACGGGTTCCCTACGAGCAGTACTTC. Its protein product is CASSLDTRRVPYEQYF.

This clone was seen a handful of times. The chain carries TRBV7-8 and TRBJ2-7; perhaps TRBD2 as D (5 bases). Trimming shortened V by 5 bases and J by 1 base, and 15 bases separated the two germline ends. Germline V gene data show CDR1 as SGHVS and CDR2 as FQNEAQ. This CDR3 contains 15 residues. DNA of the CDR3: TGTGCCAGCAGCCGAGGGTGGGAGAGGTCCTACGAGCAGTACTTC. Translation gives CASSRGWERSYEQYF.

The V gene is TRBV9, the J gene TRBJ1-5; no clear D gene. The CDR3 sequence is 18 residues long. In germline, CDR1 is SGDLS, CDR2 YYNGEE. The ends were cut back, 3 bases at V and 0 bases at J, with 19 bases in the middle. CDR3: CASSGGAFPFDSNQPQHF. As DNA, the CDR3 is TGTGCCAGCAGCGGAGGCGCATTCCCGTTTGATAGCAATCAGCCCCAGCATTTT.

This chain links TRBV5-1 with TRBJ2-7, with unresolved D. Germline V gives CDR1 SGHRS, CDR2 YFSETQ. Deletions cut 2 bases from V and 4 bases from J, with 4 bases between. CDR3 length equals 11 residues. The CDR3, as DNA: TGCGCCAGCAGCTTCGGTTACGAGCAGTACTTC. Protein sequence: CASSFGYEQYF.

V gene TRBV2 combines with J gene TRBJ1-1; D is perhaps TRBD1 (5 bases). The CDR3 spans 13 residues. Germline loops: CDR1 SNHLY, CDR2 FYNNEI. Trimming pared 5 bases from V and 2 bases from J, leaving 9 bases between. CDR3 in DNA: TGTGCCAGCAGTCAAGACAGAAACACTGAAGCTTTCTTT. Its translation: CASSQDRNTEAFF.

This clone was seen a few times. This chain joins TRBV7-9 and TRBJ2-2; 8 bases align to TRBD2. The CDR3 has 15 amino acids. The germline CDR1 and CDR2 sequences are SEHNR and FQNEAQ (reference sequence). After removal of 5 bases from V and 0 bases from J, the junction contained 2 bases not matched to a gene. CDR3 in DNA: TGTGCCAGCAGCCTACTAGCGGCGAACACCGGGGAGCTGTTTTTT. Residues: CASSLLAANTGELFF.

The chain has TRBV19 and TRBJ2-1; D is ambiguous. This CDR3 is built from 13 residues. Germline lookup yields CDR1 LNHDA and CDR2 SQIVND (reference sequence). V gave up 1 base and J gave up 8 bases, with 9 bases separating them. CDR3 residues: CASSIGGGDEQFF. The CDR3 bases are TGTGCCAGTAGTATAGGTGGCGGCGATGAGCAGTTCTTC.

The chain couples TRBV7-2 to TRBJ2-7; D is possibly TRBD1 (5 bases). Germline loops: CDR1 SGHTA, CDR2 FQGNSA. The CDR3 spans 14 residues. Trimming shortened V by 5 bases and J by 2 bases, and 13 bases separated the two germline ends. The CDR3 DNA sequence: TGTGCCAGCAGCGCGTCAGGGCATGCCTACGAGCAGTACTTC. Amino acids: CASSASGHAYEQYF.

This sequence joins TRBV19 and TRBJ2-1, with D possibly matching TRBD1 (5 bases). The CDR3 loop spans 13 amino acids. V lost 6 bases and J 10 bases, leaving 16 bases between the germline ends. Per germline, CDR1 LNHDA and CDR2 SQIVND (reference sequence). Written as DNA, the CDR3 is TGTGCCAGTAGCCAGGGCAATGGTCGGGAGCAGTTCTTC. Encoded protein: CASSQGNGREQFF.

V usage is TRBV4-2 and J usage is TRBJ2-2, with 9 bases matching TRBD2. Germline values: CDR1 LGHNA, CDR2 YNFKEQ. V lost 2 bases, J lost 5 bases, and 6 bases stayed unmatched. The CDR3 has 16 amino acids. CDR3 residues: CASSQSSGRGTGELFF. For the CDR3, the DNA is TGTGCCAGCAGCCAAAGTAGCGGGAGAGGTACCGGGGAGCTGTTTTTT.

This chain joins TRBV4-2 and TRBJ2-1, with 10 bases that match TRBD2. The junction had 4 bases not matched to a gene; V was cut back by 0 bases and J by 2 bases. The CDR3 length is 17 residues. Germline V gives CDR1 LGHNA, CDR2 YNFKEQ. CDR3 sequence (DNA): TGTGCCAGCAGCCAAGAAGCTAGCGGGAGTACCTACAATGAGCAGTTCTTC. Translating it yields CASSQEASGSTYNEQFF.

The CDR3 coding sequence is TGTGCCAGCAGCAATCAAGGGGGGGGCTACTACAATGAGCAGTTCTTC. This gives the protein CASSNQGGGYYNEQFF. This chain joins TRBV5-4 and TRBJ2-1; possible D gene TRBD2, 7 bases. Between the trimmed V and J ends, which lost 4 bases and 3 bases, there was a span of 17 bases. Germline CDR1 and CDR2: SGHNT and YYREEE (reference sequence). This CDR3 comprises 16 residues.

CDR3 nucleotides: TGTGCCAGCAGTTACTCGGCCTCTAGCACAGATACGCAGTATTTT. It yields the protein CASSYSASSTDTQYF. This sequence joins TRBV6-8 and TRBJ2-3; the D is unclear. V was shortened by 0 bases and J by 0 bases, with 7 bases between the two germline ends. The CDR3 has 15 residues. The V gene's germline CDR1 is MNHGY and CDR2 SAAAGT.

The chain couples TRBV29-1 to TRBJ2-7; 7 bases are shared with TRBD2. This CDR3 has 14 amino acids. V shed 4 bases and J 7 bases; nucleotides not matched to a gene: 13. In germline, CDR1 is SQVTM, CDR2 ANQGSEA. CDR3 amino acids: CSVGRQRDYQEQYF. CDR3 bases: TGCAGCGTTGGGAGGCAGCGGGATTATCAAGAGCAGTACTTC.

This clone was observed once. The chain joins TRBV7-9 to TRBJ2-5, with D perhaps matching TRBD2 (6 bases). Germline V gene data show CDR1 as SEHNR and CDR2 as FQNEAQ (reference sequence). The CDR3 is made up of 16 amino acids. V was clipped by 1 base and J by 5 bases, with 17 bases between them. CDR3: CASSLERDWKTETQYF. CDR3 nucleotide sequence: TGTGCCAGCAGCTTAGAACGGGACTGGAAGACGGAGACCCAGTACTTC. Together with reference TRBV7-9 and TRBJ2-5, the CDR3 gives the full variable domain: DTGVSQNPRHKITKRGQNVTFRCDPISEHNRLYWYRQTLGQGPEFLTYFQNEAQLEKSRLLSDRFSAERPKGSFSTLEIQRTEQGDSAMYLCASSLERDWKTETQYFGPGTRLLVL.

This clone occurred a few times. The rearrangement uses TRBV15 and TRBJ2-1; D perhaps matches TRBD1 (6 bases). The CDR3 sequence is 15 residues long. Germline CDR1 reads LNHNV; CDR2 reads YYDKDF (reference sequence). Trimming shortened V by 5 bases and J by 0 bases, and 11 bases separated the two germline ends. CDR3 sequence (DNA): TGTGCCACCAGCCAGGGGTCTAGCTCCTACAATGAGCAGTTCTTC. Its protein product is CATSQGSSSYNEQFF.

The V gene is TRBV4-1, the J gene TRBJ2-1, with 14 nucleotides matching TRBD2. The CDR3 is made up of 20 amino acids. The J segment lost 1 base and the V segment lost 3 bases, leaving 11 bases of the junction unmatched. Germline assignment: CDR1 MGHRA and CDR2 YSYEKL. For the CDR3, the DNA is TGCGCCAGCAGCCATACCACCGGGACTAGCGGGAGAAAGTCCTACAATGAGCAGTTCTTC. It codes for CASSHTTGTSGRKSYNEQFF.

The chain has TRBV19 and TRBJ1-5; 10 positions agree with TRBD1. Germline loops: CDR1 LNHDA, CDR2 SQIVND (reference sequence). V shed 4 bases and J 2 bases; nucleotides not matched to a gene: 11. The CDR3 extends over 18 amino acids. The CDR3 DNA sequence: TGTGCCAGTAGTAACCGACAGGGGGCGTATGGGGGCAATCAGCCCCAGCATTTT. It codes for CASSNRQGAYGGNQPQHF.

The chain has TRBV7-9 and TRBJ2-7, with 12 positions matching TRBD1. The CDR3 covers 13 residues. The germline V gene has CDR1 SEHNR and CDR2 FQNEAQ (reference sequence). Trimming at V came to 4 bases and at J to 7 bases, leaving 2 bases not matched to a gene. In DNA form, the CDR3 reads TGTGCCAGCAGCTGGGACAGGGGGCGAGAGCAGTACTTC. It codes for CASSWDRGREQYF.

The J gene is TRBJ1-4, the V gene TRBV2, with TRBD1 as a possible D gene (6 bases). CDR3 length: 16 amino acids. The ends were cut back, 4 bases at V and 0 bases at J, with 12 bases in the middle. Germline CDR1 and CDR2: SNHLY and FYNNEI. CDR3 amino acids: CASSVRGRATNEKLFF. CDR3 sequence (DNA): TGTGCCAGCAGTGTAAGGGGGAGGGCAACTAATGAAAAACTGTTTTTT.

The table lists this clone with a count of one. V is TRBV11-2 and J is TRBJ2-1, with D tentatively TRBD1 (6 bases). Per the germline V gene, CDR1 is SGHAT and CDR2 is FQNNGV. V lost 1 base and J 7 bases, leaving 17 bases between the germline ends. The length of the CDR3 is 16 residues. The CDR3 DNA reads TGTGCCAGCAGCTTAGGAAGAGGGACACCTGATAATGAGCAGTTCTTC. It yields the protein CASSLGRGTPDNEQFF. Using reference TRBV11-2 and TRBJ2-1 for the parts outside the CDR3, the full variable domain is EAGVAQSPRYKIIEKRQSVAFWCNPISGHATLYWYQQILGQGPKLLIQFQNNGVVDDSQLPKDRFSAERLKGVDSTLKIQPAKLEDSAVYLCASSLGRGTPDNEQFFGPGTRLTVL.

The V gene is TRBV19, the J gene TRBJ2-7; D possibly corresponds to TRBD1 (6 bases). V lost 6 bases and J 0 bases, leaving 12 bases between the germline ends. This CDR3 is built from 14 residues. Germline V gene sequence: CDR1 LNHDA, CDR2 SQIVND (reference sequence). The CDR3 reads CASSADSRSYEQYF. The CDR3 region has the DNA TGTGCCAGTAGCGCGGACAGTCGCTCCTACGAGCAGTACTTC.

Written as DNA, the CDR3 is TGTGCCAGCAGCGGATTGACAGGGGGCACGGGGGAGCTGTTTTTT. Protein: CASSGLTGGTGELFF. V gene TRBV11-3 combines with J gene TRBJ2-2; 10 bases align to TRBD1. Unmatched junction bases numbered 8, after V lost 5 bases and J lost 8 bases. Germline V gene data show CDR1 as SGHNT and CDR2 as YENEEA. The CDR3 is 15 residues long.

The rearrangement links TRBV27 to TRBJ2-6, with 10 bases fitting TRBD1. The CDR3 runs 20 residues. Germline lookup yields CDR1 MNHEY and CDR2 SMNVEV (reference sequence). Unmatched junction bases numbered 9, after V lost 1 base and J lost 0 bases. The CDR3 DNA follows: TGTGCCAGCAGTTTATGGGGACCCCGGACAGGGGGCTCTGGGGCCAACGTCCTGACTTTC. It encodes CASSLWGPRTGGSGANVLTF.

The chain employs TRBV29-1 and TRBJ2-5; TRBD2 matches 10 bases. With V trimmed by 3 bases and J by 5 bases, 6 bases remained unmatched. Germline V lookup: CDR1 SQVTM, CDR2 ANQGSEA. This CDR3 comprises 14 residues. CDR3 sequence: CSVDASGSGETQYF. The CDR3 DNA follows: TGCAGCGTTGATGCTAGCGGGAGTGGGGAGACCCAGTACTTC.